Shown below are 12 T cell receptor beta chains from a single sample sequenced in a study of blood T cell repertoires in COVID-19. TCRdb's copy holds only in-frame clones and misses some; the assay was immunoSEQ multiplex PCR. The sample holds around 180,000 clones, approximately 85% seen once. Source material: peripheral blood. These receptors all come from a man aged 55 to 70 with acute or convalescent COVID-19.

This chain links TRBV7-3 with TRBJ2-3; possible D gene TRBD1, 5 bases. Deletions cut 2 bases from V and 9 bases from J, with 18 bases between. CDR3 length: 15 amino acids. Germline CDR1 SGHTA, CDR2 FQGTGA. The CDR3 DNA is TGTGCCAGCAGCTTATATACCCGAAACGGACAAACGCAGTATTTT. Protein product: CASSLYTRNGQTQYF.

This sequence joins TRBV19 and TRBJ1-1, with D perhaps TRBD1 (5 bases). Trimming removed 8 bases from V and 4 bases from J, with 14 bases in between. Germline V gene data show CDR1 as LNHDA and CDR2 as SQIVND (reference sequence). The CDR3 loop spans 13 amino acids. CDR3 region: CASVRDWGTEAFF. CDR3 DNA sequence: TGTGCCAGTGTCAGGGATTGGGGCACTGAAGCTTTCTTT.

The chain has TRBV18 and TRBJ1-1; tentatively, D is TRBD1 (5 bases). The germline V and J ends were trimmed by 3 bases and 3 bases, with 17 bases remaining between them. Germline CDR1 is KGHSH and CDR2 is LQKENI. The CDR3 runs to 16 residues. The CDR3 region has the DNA TGTGCCAGCTCACCCCCGGACCGGGGGAGGCACACTGAAGCTTTCTTT. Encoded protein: CASSPPDRGRHTEAFF.

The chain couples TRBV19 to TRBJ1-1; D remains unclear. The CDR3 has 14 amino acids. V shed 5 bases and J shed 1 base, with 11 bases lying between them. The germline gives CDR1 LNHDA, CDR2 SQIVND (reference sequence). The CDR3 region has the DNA TGTGCCAGTAGTTTCGGGCGGGCGAACACTGAAGCTTTCTTT. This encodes CASSFGRANTEAFF.

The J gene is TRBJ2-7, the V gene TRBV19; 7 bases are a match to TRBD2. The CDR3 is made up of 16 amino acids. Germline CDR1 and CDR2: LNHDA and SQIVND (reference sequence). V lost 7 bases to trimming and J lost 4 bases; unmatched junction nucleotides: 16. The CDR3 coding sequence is TGTGCCAGTACCCCCGGGGGTTCTGGGGGGGGATACGAGCAGTACTTC. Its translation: CASTPGGSGGGYEQYF.

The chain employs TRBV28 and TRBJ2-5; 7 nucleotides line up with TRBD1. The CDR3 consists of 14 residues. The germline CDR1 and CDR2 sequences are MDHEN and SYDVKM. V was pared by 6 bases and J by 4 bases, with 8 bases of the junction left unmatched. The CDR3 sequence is CASSPTGLRETQYF. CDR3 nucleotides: TGTGCCAGCAGCCCGACAGGGTTGAGAGAGACCCAGTACTTC.

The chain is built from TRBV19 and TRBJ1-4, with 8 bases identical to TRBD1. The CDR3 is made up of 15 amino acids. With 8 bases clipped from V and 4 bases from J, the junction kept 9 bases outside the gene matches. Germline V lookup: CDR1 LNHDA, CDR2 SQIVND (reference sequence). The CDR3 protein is CASSLGQGFNEKLFF. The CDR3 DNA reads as TGTGCCAGTTCCCTTGGACAGGGCTTTAATGAAAAACTGTTTTTT. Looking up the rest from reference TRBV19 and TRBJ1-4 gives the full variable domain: DGGITQSPKYLFRKEGQNVTLSCEQNLNHDAMYWYRQDPGQGLRLIYYSQIVNDFQKGDIAEGYSVSREKKESFPLTVTSAQKNPTAFYLCASSLGQGFNEKLFFGSGTQLSVL.

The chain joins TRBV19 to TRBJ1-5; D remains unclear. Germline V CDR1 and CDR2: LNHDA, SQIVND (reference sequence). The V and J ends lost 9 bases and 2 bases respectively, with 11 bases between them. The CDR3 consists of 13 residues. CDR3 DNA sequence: TGTGCCAGCCTAGAGGGAGGCAATCAGCCCCAGCATTTT. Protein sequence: CASLEGGNQPQHF.

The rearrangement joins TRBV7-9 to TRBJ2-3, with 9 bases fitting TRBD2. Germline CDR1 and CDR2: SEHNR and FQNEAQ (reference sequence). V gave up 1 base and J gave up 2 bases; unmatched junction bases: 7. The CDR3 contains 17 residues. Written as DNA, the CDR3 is TGTGCCAGCAGCTTAGGCCCGTCTAGCGGGGCCACAGATACGCAGTATTTT. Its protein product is CASSLGPSSGATDTQYF.

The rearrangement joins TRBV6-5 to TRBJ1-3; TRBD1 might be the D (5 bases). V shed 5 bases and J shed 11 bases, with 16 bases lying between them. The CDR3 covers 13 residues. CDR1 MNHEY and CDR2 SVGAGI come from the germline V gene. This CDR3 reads CASSNGHRQAIYF. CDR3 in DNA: TGTGCCAGCAGTAACGGACATCGGCAAGCCATATATTTT.

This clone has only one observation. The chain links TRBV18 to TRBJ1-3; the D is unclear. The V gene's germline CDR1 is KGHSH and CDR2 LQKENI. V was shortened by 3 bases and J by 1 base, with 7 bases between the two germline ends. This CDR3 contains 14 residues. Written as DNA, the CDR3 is TGTGCCAGCTCACCCGAGGTATCTGGAAACACCATATATTTT. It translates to CASSPEVSGNTIYF.

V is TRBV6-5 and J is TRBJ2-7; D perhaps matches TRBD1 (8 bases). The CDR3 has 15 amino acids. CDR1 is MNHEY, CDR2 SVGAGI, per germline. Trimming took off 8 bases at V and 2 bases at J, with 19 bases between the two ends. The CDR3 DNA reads TGTGCCAGCTCACAGGGGGGGGTCGGAACCTACGAGCAGTACTTC. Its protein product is CASSQGGVGTYEQYF.